This TCR beta chain comes out of a study of blood T cell repertoires in COVID-19. In the authors' workflow: Researchers report that nucleated cell counts were estimated from reference gene primer amplification. Here immunoSEQ multiplex PCR was the method, and the copy in TCRdb shows in-frame clones only, minus some. For V, J and clone size, that table is used; D and trimming come from the DNA. The sample lists a few hundred thousand clones, 70% to 90% seen once, with approximately 2% in the top ten. This TCR was recovered from a man aged 25 to 40 with active or convalescent COVID-19. Sequencing used peripheral blood.

The CDR3 nucleotides are TGCGCCAGCAGTGCTTCAGGGGGCGCATTTAATTCACCCCTCCACTTT. Amino acids: CASSASGGAFNSPLHF. The rearrangement uses TRBV10-2 and TRBJ1-6; 8 bases line up with TRBD1. This CDR3 comprises 16 residues. In germline, CDR1 is WSHSY, CDR2 SAAADI. V lost 4 bases and J lost 6; bases outside the gene matches: 8.